This is a list of T cell receptor beta chains from one sample in a study of T cells in Graves' hyperthyroidism and ophthalmopathy. TCRdb used MiXCR to reprocess the multiplex PCR reads, holding one entry per CDR3 protein. There are about 400,000 distinct CDR3 sequences in the sample; around 15% occur only once, and approximately 29% lies in the top ten. Sequences were obtained from blood. These receptors all come from a man aged 45-65 years with Graves' ophthalmopathy. CDR3s include the opening cysteine and the closing phenylalanine or tryptophan. D genes are given only for firm matches. The listing skips clone size in some rows; elsewhere it reads once, few, many or a size class.

TRBV3-1	many	-	TRBJ2-1	CASSQMAGRNEQFF	TGTGCCAGCAGCCAAATGGCGGGGCGGAATGAGCAGTTCTTC
TRBV3-1	-	TRBD1	TRBJ2-2	CASIDITGGFRRELFF	TGTGCCAGCATCGACATTACAGGGGGCTTTCGCCGGGAGCTGTTTTTT
TRBV2	many	TRBD2	TRBJ2-5	CASRGGAGGPGETQYF	TGTGCCAGCAGGGGGGGAGCGGGAGGGCCTGGCGAGACCCAGTACTTC
TRBV9	-	TRBD2	TRBJ2-1	CASSVDAGGRSSYNEQFF	TGTGCCAGCAGCGTAGATGCGGGAGGCCGGAGCTCCTACAATGAGCAGTTCTTC
TRBV20-1	many	-	TRBJ2-7	CSARDRASVHEQYF	TGCAGTGCTAGAGATCGGGCTAGCGTCCACGAGCAGTACTTC
TRBV7-8	many	-	TRBJ1-5	CASSLAQTFSNQPQHF	TGTGCCAGCAGCTTAGCGCAAACATTTAGCAATCAGCCCCAGCATTTT
TRBV19	-	-	TRBJ1-3	CASTGRVSGNTIYF	TGTGCCAGTACGGGACGCGTTAGTGGAAACACCATATATTTT
TRBV16	many	-	TRBJ2-7	CASSPLLGTSYEQYF	TGTGCCAGCAGCCCCCTGTTAGGCACCTCCTACGAGCAGTACTTC
TRBV20-1	many	TRBD2	TRBJ2-1	CSARDHGTSTHNEQFF	TGCAGTGCTAGAGATCACGGGACTAGCACCCACAATGAGCAGTTCTTC
TRBV18	many	-	TRBJ2-2	CASSPRTGELFF	TGTGCCAGCTCACCACGCACCGGGGAGCTGTTTTTT
TRBV20-1	many	-	TRBJ2-1	CSAPSPSVIRNEQFF	TGCAGTGCTCCCTCACCTAGCGTTATAAGGAATGAGCAGTTCTTC
TRBV2	many	TRBD1	TRBJ2-5	CASSYNRGLETQYF	TGTGCCAGCAGTTACAACAGGGGTCTGGAGACCCAGTACTTC